Included here is one TCR beta chain sequence, with context. Its target is not known. This sample was taken from a study of T cell repertoires in cytomegalovirus infection. Across the whole study: CMV epitopes used comprised recently identified HLA-C-restricted ones and well-studied HLA-B-restricted ones. Public TCR beta signatures provided an indication of both CMV infection and a matching HLA type.

Overall study results and limits: The ex vivo response was dominated by HLA-C-restricted CMV-specific TCR beta clonotypes. Totalled public TCR beta family frequency picked out people who carried CMV plus the relevant HLA.

MiXCR, applied by TCRdb to the reads, yields one record per CDR3 protein. The table has 450,000 to 650,000 distinct CDR3 sequences, around two fifths seen once. There are 15 residues in the CDR3. Trimming cost V 5 bases and J 3 bases; bases outside gene matches: 4. CDR1 is MNHGY, CDR2 SAAAGT, per germline. The V call is TRBV6-8, the J call TRBJ1-6; 7 nucleotides match TRBD1. The sequence derives from a human donor in good health (CMV status not recorded). Some clones in this sample may be carry-over from other donors' samples. Sequenced here: cultured PBMCs, sampled from culture after CMV antigen stimulation. The DNA for the CDR3 is TGTGCCAGCAGTGGCCGGACAGGCTATAATTCACCCCTCCACTTT. Protein: CASSGRTGYNSPLHF.